This TCR beta chain is from a study of blood T cell repertoires in COVID-19. The CDR3 consists of 14 residues. Germline lookup yields CDR1 MNHEY and CDR2 SVGAGI. Trimming removed 5 bases at V and 2 bases at J, with 12 bases between. The data were produced by immunoSEQ multiplex PCR, yet TCRdb's version contains in-frame clones alone and is incomplete. In the table there are about 150,000 clones, about 86% of which are singletons. This clone was detected a few times. The sample comprised peripheral blood. The source is a man in his fifties with active or convalescent COVID-19. The chain employs TRBV6-5 and TRBJ1-1; maybe TRBD1 (6 bases). The CDR3 sequence: CASSLDRLNTEAFF. CDR3 coding DNA: TGTGCCAGCAGTCTAGACAGGCTTAACACTGAAGCTTTCTTT.